What follows describes a single T cell receptor (beta chain). Its antigen is not known. A single record per CDR3 protein comes from TCRdb applying MiXCR to the reads. The sample has tens of thousands of distinct CDR3 sequences, just over 50% seen once. The data were obtained in a study of T cell repertoires in cytomegalovirus infection. Source: CD8+ T cells from cultured PBMCs, taken from culture after CMV antigen stimulation. This TCR was sampled from a human donor in good health (CMV status not recorded). Some clones in this sample may be carry-over from other donors' samples.

The CDR3 loop is CASSFGAYGGPTGNGYTF. The CDR3 DNA reads TGCGCCAGCAGCTTTGGCGCGTACGGGGGGCCCACCGGCAATGGCTACACCTTC. The chain combines TRBV5-1 with TRBJ1-2, with a possible D match to TRBD1 (6 bases). Germline-derived CDR1 and CDR2 are SGHRS and YFSETQ. The germline V and J ends were trimmed by 2 bases and 6 bases, with 26 bases remaining between them. The CDR3 spans 18 residues.